A selection of T cell receptor beta chains follows, all from one sample in a study of PD-L1 blockade in urothelial cancer. Profiled with immunoSEQ multiplex PCR; TCRdb holds only in-frame clones, not every one. The data show about 55,000 clones, roughly four fifths seen once. This specimen was PBMCs, taken around atezolizumab (anti-PD-L1) treatment. The receptors come from a man between 65 and 85 years old with urothelial cancer. Both conserved end residues are part of each CDR3. D genes are given only for firm matches. Clone size is stated in some rows and not others, as once, few, many or a class when expanded.

CASSTQGGGELFF | TGTGCCAGCAGTACACAGGGCGGCGGGGAGCTGTTTTTT | - | TRBJ2-2 | - | TRBV5-4
CASSYLGQGNEKLFF | TGTGCCAGCAGTTACTTGGGACAGGGGAATGAAAAACTGTTTTTT | - | TRBJ1-4 | TRBD1 | TRBV6-5
CASSVDDGSTEAFF | TGTGCCAGCAGTGTTGACGACGGGAGCACTGAAGCTTTCTTT | - | TRBJ1-1 | - | TRBV6-5
CASSLGRDRVLVDTQYF | TGTGCCAGCAGCTTAGGGCGGGATCGGGTTTTGGTAGATACGCAGTATTTT | - | TRBJ2-3 | - | TRBV7-8
CAWSVGTGAREQYF | TGTGCCTGGAGTGTCGGGACAGGGGCGAGGGAGCAGTACTTC | - | TRBJ2-7 | TRBD1 | TRBV30
CSVEEGGRGAFF | TGCAGCGTTGAAGAGGGTGGCAGGGGCGCTTTCTTT | - | TRBJ1-1 | - | TRBV29-1
CASSVDLAEIYNEQFF | TGTGCCAGCAGCGTAGATCTAGCGGAAATCTACAATGAGCAGTTCTTC | - | TRBJ2-1 | TRBD2 | TRBV9
CASSFSKQGPLETQYF | TGTGCCAGCAGCTTTTCCAAACAGGGGCCCCTCGAGACCCAGTACTTC | - | TRBJ2-5 | TRBD1 | TRBV5-4
CASQGAGANVLTF | TGTGCCAGCCAGGGTGCCGGGGCCAACGTCCTGACTTTC | - | TRBJ2-6 | - | TRBV2
CASSRLASSTDTQYF | TGTGCCAGCAGCAGACTAGCGTCTAGCACAGATACGCAGTATTTT | - | TRBJ2-3 | TRBD2 | TRBV7-9
CASSDRDRANTGELFF | TGTGCCAGCAGTGACCGGGACAGGGCGAACACCGGGGAGCTGTTTTTT | - | TRBJ2-2 | TRBD1 | TRBV2
CASSLESVNYGYTF | TGTGCCAGCAGCTTGGAATCGGTTAACTATGGCTACACCTTC | few | TRBJ1-2 | - | TRBV5-6
CAWSSRETQYF | TGTGCCTGGAGTTCCAGAGAGACCCAGTACTTC | few | TRBJ2-5 | - | TRBV30
CASSFPGNQPQHF | TGTGCCAGCAGCTTCCCGGGCAATCAGCCCCAGCATTTT | - | TRBJ1-5 | - | TRBV7-2
CASSAALAGASTDTQYF | TGTGCCAGCAGCGCTGCACTAGCGGGCGCTAGCACAGATACGCAGTATTTT | - | TRBJ2-3 | TRBD2 | TRBV7-6
CASSFKRDGGELFF | TGTGCCAGCTCCTTTAAGCGGGACGGCGGGGAGCTGTTTTTT | few | TRBJ2-2 | TRBD2 | TRBV28
CASSQGRGDTQYF | TGTGCCAGCAGCCAAGGGAGGGGAGATACGCAGTATTTT | - | TRBJ2-3 | TRBD2 | TRBV6-1
CASSPRSAETQYF | TGTGCCAGCTCACCAAGGAGTGCGGAGACCCAGTACTTC | - | TRBJ2-5 | - | TRBV18
CASRAGGGGYTF | TGTGCCAGCAGAGCCGGGGGGGGAGGCTACACCTTC | - | TRBJ1-2 | - | TRBV6-6
CASSRNPGQGYEQYF | TGTGCCAGCAGCCGAAACCCGGGACAGGGATACGAGCAGTACTTC | - | TRBJ2-7 | TRBD1 | TRBV7-8
CASSIELASPYEQYF | TGTGCCAGTAGTATCGAACTAGCGAGTCCCTACGAGCAGTACTTC | few | TRBJ2-7 | TRBD2 | TRBV19
CASSQVLTARVHEQYF | TGCGCCAGCAGCCAAGTTCTGACCGCCAGGGTCCACGAGCAGTACTTC | - | TRBJ2-7 | - | TRBV4-3
CASSPTGPRETQYF | TGTGCCAGCAGCCCGACAGGGCCTAGAGAGACCCAGTACTTC | - | TRBJ2-5 | TRBD1 | TRBV7-8
CASSFGGEQYF | TGTGCCAGCAGCTTCGGGGGGGAGCAGTACTTC | once | TRBJ2-7 | TRBD2 | TRBV11-2
CASSPELNRGGYTF | TGTGCCAGCAGTCCCGAGCTGAACAGGGGAGGCTACACCTTC | - | TRBJ1-2 | TRBD1 | TRBV6-5
CASSFSYRATYGYTF | TGTGCCAGCAGCTTCTCTTACAGGGCGACTTATGGCTACACCTTC | - | TRBJ1-2 | - | TRBV7-2
CASSLGARIYEQYF | TGTGCCAGCAGCTTAGGGGCCAGGATCTACGAGCAGTACTTC | once | TRBJ2-7 | - | TRBV7-8
CASSIEQGPHEKLFF | TGTGCCAGTAGTATAGAACAGGGCCCGCATGAAAAACTGTTTTTT | - | TRBJ1-4 | - | TRBV19
CASRMASAGGGDTQYF | TGTGCCAGCAGGATGGCTAGCGCCGGGGGGGGAGATACGCAGTATTTT | once | TRBJ2-3 | TRBD2 | TRBV7-8
CASSLDSGKTQYF | TGCGCCAGCAGCTTGGACAGCGGCAAGACCCAGTACTTC | - | TRBJ2-5 | - | TRBV5-1
CASSQEKGQGANSPLHF | TGTGCCAGCAGCCAAGAAAAGGGACAGGGGGCGAATTCACCCCTCCACTTT | few | TRBJ1-6 | TRBD1 | TRBV4-2
CASSQGALGSTDTQYF | TGTGCCAGCAGCCAGGGGGCGTTGGGGAGCACAGATACGCAGTATTTT | - | TRBJ2-3 | TRBD1 | TRBV7-3
CASSIYSGAYNEQFF | TGTGCCAGCAGTATATATAGCGGAGCCTACAATGAGCAGTTCTTC | - | TRBJ2-1 | - | TRBV27
CASSTLPGQGEDGYTF | TGTGCCAGTAGTACCCTACCGGGACAGGGGGAGGATGGCTACACCTTC | once | TRBJ1-2 | TRBD1 | TRBV19